This TCR beta chain was identified in a study of blood T cells in healthy people across ages. Broader study findings: Roughly linear declines in TCR beta diversity per million T cells occurred with age.

Caucasian individuals from Russia who were healthy and aged roughly 6 to 95 acted as donors. PCR was performed a second time for about 7 to 12 cycles using a sample-barcoded 5' primer and a J-beta primer mix. Every cDNA molecule bore a tag from a template-switch adaptor containing 12 random nucleotides. One entry per CDR3 protein, called by TCRdb with MiXCR from the 5' RACE reads. The sample records fewer than 800,000 distinct CDR3 sequences, 49% being singletons. This clonotype has only a few counts. The antigen is unknown. The CDR3 has 15 residues. The germline CDR1 and CDR2 sequences are DFQATT and SNEGSKA (reference sequence). V lost 0 bases and J lost 1, with 13 bases in between.

The chain combines TRBV20-1 with TRBJ2-7, with D maybe TRBD2 (5 bases). The sequence was obtained from a woman aged 60-70 years in good health. Sequenced material: blood. CDR3 sequence: CSARDNGIRSYEQYF. CDR3 nucleotide sequence: TGCAGTGCTAGAGACAACGGGATCCGTTCCTACGAGCAGTACTTC.